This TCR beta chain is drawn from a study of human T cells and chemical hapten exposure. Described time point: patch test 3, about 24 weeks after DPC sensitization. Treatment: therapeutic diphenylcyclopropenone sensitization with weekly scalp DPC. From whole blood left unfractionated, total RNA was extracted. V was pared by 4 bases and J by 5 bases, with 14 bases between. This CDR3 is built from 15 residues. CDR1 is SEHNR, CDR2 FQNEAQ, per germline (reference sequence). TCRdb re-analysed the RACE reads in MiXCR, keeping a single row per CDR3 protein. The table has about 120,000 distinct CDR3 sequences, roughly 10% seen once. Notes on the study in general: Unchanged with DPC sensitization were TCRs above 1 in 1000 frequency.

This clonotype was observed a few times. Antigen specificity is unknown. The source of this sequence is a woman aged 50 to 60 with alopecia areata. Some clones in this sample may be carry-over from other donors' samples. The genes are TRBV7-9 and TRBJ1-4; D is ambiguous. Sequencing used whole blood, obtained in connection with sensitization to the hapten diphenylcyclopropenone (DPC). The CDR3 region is CASSSTRTANEKLFF. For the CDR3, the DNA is TGTGCCAGCAGCTCCACCCGGACGGCGAATGAAAAACTGTTTTTT.